This is a list of T cell receptor beta chains from one sample in a study of CD8+CD57+ T cells in acquired aplastic anemia. TCRdb re-analysed the reads in MiXCR, keeping a single row per CDR3 protein. Here the sample spans about 180,000 distinct CDR3 sequences, roughly 63% being singletons. The sequenced material came from sorted CD4+, CD8+, or CD8+CD57+ T cells (not recorded which) from PBMCs. These receptors were taken from a human donor with aplastic anemia. Both conserved end residues are part of each CDR3. Fields, in order: CDR3 protein, CDR3 DNA, J gene, CDR3 length, clone size, V gene, D gene. A D gene is named only where the DNA matches it firmly. Some rows have no size entry. The others give once, few or many, or a class for an expanded clone.

CDR3: CASRDSGSLSGYTF
DNA: TGTGCCAGCAGAGACAGCGGGAGTTTGTCCGGCTACACCTTC
J: TRBJ1-2
length: 14
size: once
V: TRBV7-9
D: -

CDR3: CASSVVTGADYGYTF
DNA: TGTGCCAGCAGCGTAGTGACAGGGGCTGACTATGGCTACACCTTC
J: TRBJ1-2
length: 15
size: -
V: TRBV9
D: TRBD1

CDR3: CASSQTTGGHEQYF
DNA: TGTGCCAGCAGTCAGACCACAGGGGGCCACGAGCAGTACTTC
J: TRBJ2-7
length: 14
size: few
V: TRBV6-5
D: TRBD1

CDR3: CASSLAGGPQYEQYF
DNA: TGCGCCAGCAGCTTAGCGGGAGGGCCTCAGTACGAGCAGTACTTC
J: TRBJ2-7
length: 15
size: -
V: TRBV5-5
D: TRBD2

CDR3: CSAAPGGSTDTQYF
DNA: TGCAGTGCAGCCCCGGGGGGAAGCACAGATACGCAGTATTTT
J: TRBJ2-3
length: 14
size: once
V: TRBV20-1
D: TRBD2

CDR3: CATSSGTGYGELFF
DNA: TGTGCCACCAGTTCGGGGACAGGGTACGGGGAGCTGTTTTTT
J: TRBJ2-2
length: 14
size: once
V: TRBV24-1
D: TRBD1

CDR3: CASRVDHYGYTF
DNA: TGTGCCAGCAGAGTAGACCACTATGGCTACACCTTC
J: TRBJ1-2
length: 12
size: -
V: TRBV25-1
D: -

CDR3: CASSSGTVGTEAFF
DNA: TGCGCCAGCAGCTCTGGGACGGTGGGCACTGAAGCTTTCTTT
J: TRBJ1-1
length: 14
size: -
V: TRBV5-1
D: -

CDR3: CASSYTGGPTTNEKLFF
DNA: TGTGCCAGCAGTTATACCGGAGGGCCAACAACTAATGAAAAACTGTTTTTT
J: TRBJ1-4
length: 17
size: many
V: TRBV6-6
D: -

CDR3: CSASLSGRGQPQHF
DNA: TGCAGTGCTAGTCTTTCAGGGAGGGGTCAGCCCCAGCATTTT
J: TRBJ1-5
length: 14
size: -
V: TRBV20-1
D: -

CDR3: CSARGERSYNSPLHF
DNA: TGCAGTGCTAGAGGGGAAAGGTCCTATAATTCACCCCTCCACTTT
J: TRBJ1-6
length: 15
size: many
V: TRBV20-1
D: -

CDR3: CASSAQGDLQPQHF
DNA: TGTGCCAGTAGTGCGCAGGGGGATCTTCAGCCCCAGCATTTT
J: TRBJ1-5
length: 14
size: -
V: TRBV19
D: TRBD1

CDR3: CSVESGYEQYF
DNA: TGCAGCGTTGAGTCCGGGTATGAGCAGTACTTC
J: TRBJ2-7
length: 11
size: -
V: TRBV29-1
D: -

CDR3: CASSKGQISSYNSPLHF
DNA: TGTGCCAGCAGTAAGGGACAGATAAGCTCCTATAATTCACCCCTCCACTTT
J: TRBJ1-6
length: 17
size: -
V: TRBV2
D: TRBD1

CDR3: CSVAGNTGELFF
DNA: TGCAGCGTTGCGGGGAACACCGGGGAGCTGTTTTTT
J: TRBJ2-2
length: 12
size: -
V: TRBV29-1
D: -

CDR3: CASSISQGAPYEQYF
DNA: TGTGCCAGTAGCATCTCACAGGGGGCTCCCTACGAGCAGTACTTC
J: TRBJ2-7
length: 15
size: -
V: TRBV19
D: TRBD1

CDR3: CASTDSRGLFF
DNA: TGCGCCAGCACGGACAGTAGGGGTCTGTTCTTC
J: TRBJ2-1
length: 11
size: -
V: TRBV11-2
D: -

CDR3: CASSLARSGGGSYNEQFF
DNA: TGTGCCAGCAGTTTAGCGCGAAGCGGGGGGGGCTCCTACAATGAGCAGTTCTTC
J: TRBJ2-1
length: 18
size: -
V: TRBV12-3/TRBV12-4
D: TRBD2

CDR3: CASSKRQGRTEAFF
DNA: TGTGCCAGTAGTAAACGACAGGGAAGGACTGAAGCTTTCTTT
J: TRBJ1-1
length: 14
size: -
V: TRBV19
D: TRBD1

CDR3: CATSRDGQGGTNYGYTF
DNA: TGTGCCACCAGCAGAGATGGACAGGGGGGGACTAACTATGGCTACACCTTC
J: TRBJ1-2
length: 17
size: -
V: TRBV11-1
D: TRBD1

CDR3: CASSSRGQGQPQHF
DNA: TGTGCCAGCAGCTCCAGGGGGCAGGGTCAGCCCCAGCATTTT
J: TRBJ1-5
length: 14
size: many
V: TRBV13
D: TRBD1

CDR3: CASGSPGEYF
DNA: TGTGCCAGCGGGAGCCCGGGCGAATATTTT
J: TRBJ2-3
length: 10
size: many
V: TRBV2
D: -

CDR3: CASSEGGMNTEAFF
DNA: TGCGCCAGCTCCGAGGGGGGAATGAACACTGAAGCTTTCTTT
J: TRBJ1-1
length: 14
size: -
V: TRBV5-1
D: -

CDR3: CASSLVDREPLHF
DNA: TGTGCCAGCAGCTTGGTAGACAGGGAACCCCTCCACTTT
J: TRBJ1-6
length: 13
size: -
V: TRBV7-2
D: TRBD1

CDR3: CASSPGPQETQYF
DNA: TGTGCCAGCAGCCCGGGACCCCAGGAGACCCAGTACTTC
J: TRBJ2-5
length: 13
size: many
V: TRBV13
D: -

CDR3: CSAGGGGRETQYF
DNA: TGCAGTGCTGGGGGAGGGGGGCGCGAGACCCAGTACTTC
J: TRBJ2-5
length: 13
size: -
V: TRBV20-1
D: -

CDR3: CASSADGETNQPQHF
DNA: TGCGCCAGCAGCGCGGACGGTGAAACGAATCAGCCCCAGCATTTT
J: TRBJ1-5
length: 15
size: -
V: TRBV5-1
D: -

CDR3: CASSSGNVETQYF
DNA: TGTGCCAGCAGCTCCGGGAACGTAGAGACCCAGTACTTC
J: TRBJ2-5
length: 13
size: -
V: TRBV7-9
D: -

CDR3: CASSGAGGPFEQYF
DNA: TGTGCCAGCAGCGGAGCGGGAGGGCCATTCGAGCAGTACTTC
J: TRBJ2-7
length: 14
size: -
V: TRBV5-5
D: TRBD2

CDR3: CASSFTQGANKFF
DNA: TGTGCCAGCAGCTTCACGCAGGGGGCAAATAAGTTCTTC
J: TRBJ2-1
length: 13
size: -
V: TRBV7-3
D: TRBD1

CDR3: CATSRDGQYSTNEKLFF
DNA: TGTGCCACCAGCAGGGATGGACAGTATTCAACTAATGAAAAACTGTTTTTT
J: TRBJ1-4
length: 17
size: many
V: TRBV15
D: -

CDR3: CAISDGRIQETQYF
DNA: TGTGCCATCAGTGACGGACGGATACAAGAGACCCAGTACTTC
J: TRBJ2-5
length: 14
size: -
V: TRBV10-3
D: -

CDR3: CASSLALGSRGFAYNEQFF
DNA: TGTGCCAGCAGCTTAGCGCTTGGTTCGAGAGGGTTCGCCTACAATGAGCAGTTCTTC
J: TRBJ2-1
length: 19
size: -
V: TRBV7-2
D: -

CDR3: CASSSDRGTEAFF
DNA: TGTGCCAGCAGCTCCGACAGGGGCACTGAAGCTTTCTTT
J: TRBJ1-1
length: 13
size: -
V: TRBV7-3
D: TRBD1

CDR3: CASSRSGDTQYF
DNA: TGTGCCAGCAGCCGCAGCGGTGATACGCAGTATTTT
J: TRBJ2-3
length: 12
size: -
V: TRBV7-3
D: -

CDR3: CASSLRQRGGDEQFF
DNA: TGTGCCAGCAGCCTACGCCAGCGGGGGGGGGATGAGCAGTTCTTC
J: TRBJ2-1
length: 15
size: -
V: TRBV7-4
D: TRBD2

CDR3: CASSQEGSGINEQYF
DNA: TGTGCCAGCAGCCAAGAAGGGTCAGGGATCAACGAGCAGTACTTC
J: TRBJ2-7
length: 15
size: -
V: TRBV7-2
D: -

CDR3: CASSNSRDRATEAFF
DNA: TGTGCCAGCAGCAACTCACGGGACAGGGCGACTGAAGCTTTCTTT
J: TRBJ1-1
length: 15
size: once
V: TRBV7-3
D: TRBD1

CDR3: CASSYSTGGYEQYF
DNA: TGTGCCAGCAGCTACTCGACAGGGGGGTACGAGCAGTACTTC
J: TRBJ2-7
length: 14
size: -
V: TRBV13
D: TRBD1

CDR3: CSVLLNYEQYF
DNA: TGCAGCGTCCTCCTCAACTACGAGCAGTACTTC
J: TRBJ2-7
length: 11
size: -
V: TRBV29-1
D: -

CDR3: CASSGVGGGSEQYF
DNA: TGTGCCAGCAGTGGGGTCGGAGGGGGCAGCGAGCAGTACTTC
J: TRBJ2-7
length: 14
size: -
V: TRBV6-4
D: -

CDR3: CSAREDSIYGYTF
DNA: TGCAGTGCTAGAGAGGACAGTATTTATGGCTACACCTTC
J: TRBJ1-2
length: 13
size: many
V: TRBV20-1
D: -

CDR3: CSVLDSMNTEAFF
DNA: TGCAGCGTCCTGGACAGCATGAACACTGAAGCTTTCTTT
J: TRBJ1-1
length: 13
size: -
V: TRBV29-1
D: -

CDR3: CASSVAPSYEQYF
DNA: TGTGCCAGCAGCGTAGCCCCCTCCTACGAGCAGTACTTC
J: TRBJ2-7
length: 13
size: -
V: TRBV9
D: -

CDR3: CASRRGPQGNTIYF
DNA: TGTGCCAGCAGGAGGGGGCCCCAAGGAAACACCATATATTTT
J: TRBJ1-3
length: 14
size: many
V: TRBV6-4
D: TRBD1

CDR3: CARWTGGLWDYGYTF
DNA: TGCGCCCGATGGACAGGGGGCCTCTGGGACTATGGCTACACCTTC
J: TRBJ1-2
length: 15
size: -
V: TRBV10-1
D: TRBD1

CDR3: CASRPTKGQGTDTQYF
DNA: TGTGCCAGCAGGCCCACCAAGGGACAGGGCACAGATACGCAGTATTTT
J: TRBJ2-3
length: 16
size: many
V: TRBV6-1
D: TRBD1

CDR3: CASSPSGTQYEQYF
DNA: TGTGCCAGCAGTCCCTCCGGGACCCAATACGAGCAGTACTTC
J: TRBJ2-7
length: 14
size: many
V: TRBV27
D: -

CDR3: CASRPTRGTEALF
DNA: TGTGCCAGTAGACCCACGCGCGGCACTGAAGCTCTCTTT
J: TRBJ1-1
length: 13
size: -
V: TRBV19
D: -

CDR3: CASSLVGSYYEQYF
DNA: TGTGCCAGCAGTTTAGTTGGGTCCTACTACGAGCAGTACTTC
J: TRBJ2-7
length: 14
size: -
V: TRBV12-3/TRBV12-4
D: -

CDR3: CATSRLLGGELFF
DNA: TGTGCCACCAGCAGATTATTAGGCGGGGAGCTGTTTTTT
J: TRBJ2-2
length: 13
size: -
V: TRBV15
D: -

CDR3: CASGLSGRDPYEQFF
DNA: TGTGCTAGTGGTTTGTCGGGGAGGGATCCGTATGAGCAGTTCTTC
J: TRBJ2-1
length: 15
size: many
V: TRBV12-5
D: TRBD2

CDR3: CASSLRDGSYNEQFF
DNA: TGTGCCAGCAGCCTCCGGGACGGATCTTACAATGAGCAGTTCTTC
J: TRBJ2-1
length: 15
size: -
V: TRBV9
D: -

CDR3: CASSLAARLSNQPQHF
DNA: TGTGCCAGCAGCTTGGCGGCCCGGCTCTCCAATCAGCCCCAGCATTTT
J: TRBJ1-5
length: 16
size: -
V: TRBV7-2
D: -